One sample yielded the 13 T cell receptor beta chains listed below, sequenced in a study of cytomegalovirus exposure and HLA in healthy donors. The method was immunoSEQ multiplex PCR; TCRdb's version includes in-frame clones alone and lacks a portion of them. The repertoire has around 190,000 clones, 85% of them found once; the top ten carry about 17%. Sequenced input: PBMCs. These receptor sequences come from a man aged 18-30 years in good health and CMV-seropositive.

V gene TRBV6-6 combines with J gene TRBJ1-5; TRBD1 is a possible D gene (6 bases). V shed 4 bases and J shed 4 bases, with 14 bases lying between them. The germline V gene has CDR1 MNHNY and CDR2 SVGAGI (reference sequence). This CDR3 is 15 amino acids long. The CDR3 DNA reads TGTGCCAGCAGTTGGGCGACAGGAGGTAATCAGCCCCAGCATTTT. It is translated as CASSWATGGNQPQHF.

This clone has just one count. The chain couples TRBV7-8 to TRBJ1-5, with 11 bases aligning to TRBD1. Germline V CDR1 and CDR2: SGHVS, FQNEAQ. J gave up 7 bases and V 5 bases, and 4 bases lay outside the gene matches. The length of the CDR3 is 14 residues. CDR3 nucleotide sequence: TGTGCCAGCAGCCCCGGGACAGGGGGACAGCCCCAGCATTTT. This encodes CASSPGTGGQPQHF.

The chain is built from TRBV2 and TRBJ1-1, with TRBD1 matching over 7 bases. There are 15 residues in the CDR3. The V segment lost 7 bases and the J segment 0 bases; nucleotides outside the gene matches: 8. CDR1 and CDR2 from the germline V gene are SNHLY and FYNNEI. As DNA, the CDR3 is TGTGCCAGCAATTTCTTACAGGGGATGAACACTGAAGCTTTCTTT. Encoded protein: CASNFLQGMNTEAFF.

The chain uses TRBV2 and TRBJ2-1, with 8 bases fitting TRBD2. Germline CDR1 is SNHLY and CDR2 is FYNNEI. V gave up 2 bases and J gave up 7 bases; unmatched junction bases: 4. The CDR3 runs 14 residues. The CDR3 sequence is CASSERTSLNEQFF. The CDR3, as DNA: TGTGCCAGCAGTGAAAGGACTAGCCTTAATGAGCAGTTCTTC.

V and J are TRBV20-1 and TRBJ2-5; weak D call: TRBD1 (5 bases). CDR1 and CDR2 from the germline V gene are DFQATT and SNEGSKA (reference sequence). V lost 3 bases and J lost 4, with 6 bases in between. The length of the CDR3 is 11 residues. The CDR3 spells CSASRVETQYF. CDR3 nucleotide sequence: TGCAGTGCTAGCAGGGTAGAGACCCAGTACTTC.

DNA for the CDR3: TGTGCCAGCAGCCCTGGGACTAGCGGGAGCTCGAATGAGCAGTTCTTC. This codes for CASSPGTSGSSNEQFF. The J gene is TRBJ2-1, the V gene TRBV5-4, with 14 bases lining up with TRBD2. V trimming: 4 bases; J trimming: 7 bases; junction bases outside the gene matches: 7. CDR1 is SGHNT, CDR2 YYREEE, per germline (reference sequence). The CDR3 covers 16 residues.

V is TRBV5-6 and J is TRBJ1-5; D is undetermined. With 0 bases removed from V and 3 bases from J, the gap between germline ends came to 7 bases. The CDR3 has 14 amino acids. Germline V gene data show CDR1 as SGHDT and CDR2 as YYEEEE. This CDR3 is CASSLGGNNQPQHF. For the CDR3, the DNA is TGTGCCAGCAGCTTGGGAGGAAACAATCAGCCCCAGCATTTT.

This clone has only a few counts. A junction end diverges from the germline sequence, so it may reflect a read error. This CDR3 reads CASSLGTGGSSPLHF. DNA for the CDR3: TGTGCCAGCAGTTTGGGGACAGGGGGCAGTTCACCCCTCCACTTT. The chain combines TRBV5-6 with TRBJ1-6; 12 nucleotides line up with TRBD1. CDR3 length equals 15 residues. Germline values: CDR1 SGHDT, CDR2 YYEEEE.

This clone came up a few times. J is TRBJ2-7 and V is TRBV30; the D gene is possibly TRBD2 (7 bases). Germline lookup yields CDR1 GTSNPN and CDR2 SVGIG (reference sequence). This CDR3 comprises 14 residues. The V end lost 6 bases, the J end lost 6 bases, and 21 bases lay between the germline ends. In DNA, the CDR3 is TGTGCCTGCGAGGAAGGGGGGGCGTCGGGCGAGCAGTACTTC. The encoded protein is CACEEGGASGEQYF.

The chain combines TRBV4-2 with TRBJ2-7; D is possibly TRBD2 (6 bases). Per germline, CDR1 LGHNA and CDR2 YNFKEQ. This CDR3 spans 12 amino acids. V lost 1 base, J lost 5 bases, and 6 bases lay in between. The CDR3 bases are TGTGCCAGCAGCCAAGGGGGGGACGAGCAGTACTTC. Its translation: CASSQGGDEQYF.

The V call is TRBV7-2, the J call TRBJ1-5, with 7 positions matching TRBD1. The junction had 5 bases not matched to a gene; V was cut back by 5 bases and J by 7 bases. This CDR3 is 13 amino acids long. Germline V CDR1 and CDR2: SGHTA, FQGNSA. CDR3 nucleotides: TGTGCCAGCAGCACCCAGGGGGGACAGCCCCAGCATTTT. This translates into CASSTQGGQPQHF.

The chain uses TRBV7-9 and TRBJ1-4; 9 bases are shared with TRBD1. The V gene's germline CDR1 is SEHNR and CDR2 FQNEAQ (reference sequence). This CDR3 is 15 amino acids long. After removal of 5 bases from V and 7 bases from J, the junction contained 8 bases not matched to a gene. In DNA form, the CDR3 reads TGTGCCAGCAGCACCAACAGGGGGCTTAGTGAAAAACTGTTTTTT. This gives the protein CASSTNRGLSEKLFF. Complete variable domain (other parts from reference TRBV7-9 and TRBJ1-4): DTGVSQNPRHKITKRGQNVTFRCDPISEHNRLYWYRQTLGQGPEFLTYFQNEAQLEKSRLLSDRFSAERPKGSFSTLEIQRTEQGDSAMYLCASSTNRGLSEKLFFGSGTQLSVL.

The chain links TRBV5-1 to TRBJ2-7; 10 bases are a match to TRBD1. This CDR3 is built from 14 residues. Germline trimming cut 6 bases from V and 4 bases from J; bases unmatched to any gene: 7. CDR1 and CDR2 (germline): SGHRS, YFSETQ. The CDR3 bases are TGCGCCAGCAAGGGGACAGGGGTTATTTACGAGCAGTACTTC. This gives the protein CASKGTGVIYEQYF.